A single sample is the source of the 22 T cell receptor beta chains below, sequenced in a study of T cells expressing NK-cell markers. TCRdb reanalyzed the 5' RACE reads and collapses them to one entry per CDR3 protein, without DNA. The table for this sample gives about 180,000 distinct CDR3 sequences. Sequenced input: blood T cells: a sorted CD56 or NKG2C T cell subset, CD4+ or CD8+ T cells, or bulk PBMC T cells (not recorded which). Receptors were obtained from a woman aged 18-69 years in good health.

This chain uses TRBV2 with TRBJ2-7; TCRdb names TRBD1, which stays unverified in the absence of DNA. Germline-derived CDR1 and CDR2 are SNHLY and FYNNEI. CDR3 size: 15 residues. CDR3: CASSARWLTLGEQYF.

V and J are TRBV5-1 and TRBJ2-3; TCRdb lists TRBD2, though no DNA is available to test this call. Germline lookup yields CDR1 SGHRS and CDR2 YFSETQ. The CDR3 loop spans 21 amino acids. The CDR3 here is CASSRRLRTSGSSRVADTQYF.

The V call is TRBV5-1, the J call TRBJ1-1; TCRdb designates TRBD1, a call that cannot be tested without DNA. CDR3 length: 12 amino acids. Germline values: CDR1 SGHRS, CDR2 YFSETQ. The CDR3 loop is CASRTENTEAFF.

The chain carries TRBV20-1 and TRBJ1-2. The CDR3 spans 18 residues. Germline loops: CDR1 DFQATT, CDR2 SNEGSKA (reference sequence). Here the CDR3 reads CSARTGPTPSSLNYGYTF.

The CDR3 sequence is CASSPGLADNNEQFF. The chain couples TRBV5-5 to TRBJ2-1; TCRdb lists TRBD2, though no DNA is available to test this call. CDR1 and CDR2 (germline): SGHKS, YYEKEE (reference sequence). The CDR3 is 15 amino acids.

V usage is TRBV3-1 and J usage is TRBJ2-1; the TCRdb call, TRBD2, lacks DNA for checking. CDR1 is LGHDT and CDR2 is YNNKEL in the germline V gene (reference sequence). The CDR3 sequence is 15 residues long. CDR3 sequence: CASSQWLEAYNEQFF.

The V call is TRBV18, the J call TRBJ2-7; the TCRdb D gene call, TRBD2, has no DNA to confirm it. The CDR3 consists of 15 residues. Germline assignment: CDR1 KGHSH and CDR2 LQKENI. The CDR3 loop reads CASSPAGRVPYEQYF.

The chain carries TRBV5-1 and TRBJ2-7; with no DNA, the TCRdb D assignment of TRBD2 cannot be verified. Germline V gives CDR1 SGHRS, CDR2 YFSETQ. The CDR3 is 17 residues long. CDR3 loop: CASSFGTSGRAFYEQYF.

The chain has TRBV12-3 or TRBV12-4 and TRBJ2-1; TCRdb proposes TRBD2, but this gene call is untestable without DNA. This CDR3 is 13 amino acids long. This CDR3 is CARGGPTYNEQFF.

The rearrangement joins TRBV5-1 to TRBJ1-4; without DNA, the TCRdb call of TRBD1 cannot be checked. Per the germline V gene, CDR1 is SGHRS and CDR2 is YFSETQ. The CDR3 sequence is 15 residues long. CDR3 region: CASSSQGAEDEKLFF.

The chain links TRBV3-1 to TRBJ2-7. The CDR3 is made up of 14 amino acids. Germline lookup yields CDR1 LGHDT and CDR2 YNNKEL (reference sequence). The CDR3 is CASSQDFLGGEQYF.

V gene TRBV24-1 combines with J gene TRBJ1-1. Looked up from germline, CDR1 is KGHDR and CDR2 is SFDVKD. The CDR3 runs 12 residues. The CDR3 region is CATSPRIWVAFF.

V is TRBV7-8 and J is TRBJ2-2. This CDR3 contains 13 residues. Germline CDR1 is SGHVS and CDR2 is FQNEAQ. CDR3 residues: CASSLVRPGELFF.

The V and J genes are TRBV5-1 and TRBJ2-1; TCRdb's assignment of TRBD2 cannot be checked, as there is no DNA. Germline V lookup: CDR1 SGHRS, CDR2 YFSETQ. The CDR3 extends over 18 amino acids. The CDR3 loop is CASSFGPEGAVGTMEQFF.

This chain joins TRBV5-1 and TRBJ1-1; TCRdb lists TRBD1, though no DNA is available to test this call. Germline values: CDR1 SGHRS, CDR2 YFSETQ. The CDR3 contains 14 residues. The CDR3: CASSYSRGGSEAFF.

CDR3 sequence: CSVEDRGERGGGYTF. The rearrangement links TRBV29-1 to TRBJ1-2. Germline V gene sequence: CDR1 SQVTM, CDR2 ANQGSEA. The CDR3 extends over 15 amino acids.

The V and J genes are TRBV7-6 and TRBJ1-1; TCRdb reports TRBD1, a call that lacks DNA to check it against. The CDR3 runs to 14 residues. Germline values: CDR1 SGHVS, CDR2 FNYEAQ. The CDR3 loop is CASSRRDRGTEAFF.

The gene calls are TRBV12-3 or TRBV12-4 and TRBJ2-2. The CDR3 consists of 13 residues. The CDR3 protein is CASSLMATGELFF.

The rearrangement links TRBV5-1 to TRBJ2-7; TCRdb gives TRBD2 as the D gene, but with no DNA this cannot be confirmed. In germline, CDR1 is SGHRS, CDR2 YFSETQ. CDR3 size: 16 residues. CDR3 sequence: CASSLVQGVGIYEQYF.

This chain links TRBV28 with TRBJ2-5; TCRdb selects TRBD1, and the lack of DNA leaves this call unchecked. This CDR3 region has 18 residues. Per germline, CDR1 MDHEN and CDR2 SYDVKM. The CDR3 spells CASSFSEQGISIGETQYF.

The rearrangement links TRBV29-1 to TRBJ2-2; the D gene TCRdb calls, TRBD1, cannot be checked with no DNA. The CDR3 is made up of 15 amino acids. Germline lookup yields CDR1 SQVTM and CDR2 ANQGSEA. The CDR3 sequence is CSARAGTGNTGELFF.

V usage is TRBV12-3 or TRBV12-4 and J usage is TRBJ2-2; TCRdb lists TRBD1, though no DNA is available to test this call. The CDR3 contains 15 residues. Here the CDR3 reads CASSMNRGGTGELFF.